The T cell receptor (beta chain) under discussion was sequenced for a study of vaccination and CD4 T cells after COVID-19. For the study at large: Cells received overlapping spike peptides from SARS-CoV-2, HCoV-NL63, HCoV-OC43 and HCoV-229E as stimulation. The control cultures got either a CEFX pool, an HIV-1 Nef pool, or no peptide at all.

As for treatment: 10-day PBMC culture with coronavirus spike peptide pools or control peptides (ViraFEST assay). Study-wide points: Convalescent patients displayed a median 86.3% of reactive clones emerging only post-vaccination.

Remarks on this clonotype: What it recognizes is unknown.

Cultured CD4+ T-cell DNA underwent Oncomine TCR Beta short-read sequencing. Genomic DNA from cultured CD4+ T cells was extracted. TCRdb re-called the PCR reads with MiXCR, one entry per CDR3 protein. The sample gives around 8,200 distinct CDR3 sequences, 32% of which show up once; roughly 30% is in the top ten. The germline V and J ends were trimmed by 5 bases and 5 bases, with 13 bases remaining between them. This CDR3 is built from 15 residues. Per germline, CDR1 SGHAT and CDR2 FQNNGV. This chain uses TRBV11-2 with TRBJ1-6; maybe TRBD1 (6 bases). Sequenced input: cultured CD4+ T cells from blood. The source of this sequence is a human donor with COVID-19. In DNA form, the CDR3 reads TGTGCCAGCAGCCTACAGGGAGGAAATAATTCACCCCTCCACTTT. Translation: CASSLQGGNNSPLHF.